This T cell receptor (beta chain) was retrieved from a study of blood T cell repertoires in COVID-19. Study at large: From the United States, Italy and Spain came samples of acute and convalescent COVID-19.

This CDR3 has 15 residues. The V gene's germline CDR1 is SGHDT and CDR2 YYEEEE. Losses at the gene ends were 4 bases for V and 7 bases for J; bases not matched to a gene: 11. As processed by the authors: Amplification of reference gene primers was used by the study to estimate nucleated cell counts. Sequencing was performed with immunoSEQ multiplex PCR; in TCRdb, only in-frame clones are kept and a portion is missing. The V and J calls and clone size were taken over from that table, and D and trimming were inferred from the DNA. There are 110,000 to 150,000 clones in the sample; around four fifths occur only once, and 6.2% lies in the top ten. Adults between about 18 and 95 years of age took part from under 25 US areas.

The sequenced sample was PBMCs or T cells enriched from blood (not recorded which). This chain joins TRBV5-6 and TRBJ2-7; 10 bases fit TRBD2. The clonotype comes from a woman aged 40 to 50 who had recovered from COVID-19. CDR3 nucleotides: TGTGCCAGCAGCGCAGCGGGAGGGCCTGACGGGGAGCAGTACTTC. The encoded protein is CASSAAGGPDGEQYF.